This TCR beta chain was identified in a study of shared clonotypes between healthy human individuals. Findings and caveats of the study: The represented genetic and exposure-history diversity was limited by the small number of donors. The sampled material consisted only of blood, and tissue repertoires are likely to differ.

The sample holds one count of this clone. Its matching antigen is unknown. The protocol was immunoSEQ multiplex PCR, while the TCRdb copy is restricted to in-frame clones and leaves out a portion. The top ten clones hold 0.5% to 0.6% of a sample with over a million clones, 75% to 80% of them seen once. Trimming cost V 1 base and J 6 bases; bases outside gene matches: 7. The germline CDR1 and CDR2 sequences are SGHNT and YYREEE (reference sequence). This CDR3 has 14 residues. This rearrangement joins TRBV5-4 to TRBJ2-7; TRBD2 matches 7 bases. Input material: memory CD4+ T cells from PBMCs. Subset denoted: CD45RA-negative fraction. This TCR was recovered from a man in his late teens or twenties in good health. Some clones in this sample may be carry-over from other donors' samples. Written as DNA, the CDR3 is TGTGCCAGCAGCTTGCCTAGCGGCTCAGGCGAGCAGTACTTC. Residues: CASSLPSGSGEQYF.